A selection of T cell receptor beta chains follows, all from one sample in a study of regulatory T cells in long-lasting Graves disease. TCRdb fed the multiplex PCR reads into MiXCR, producing one record per CDR3 protein. The table lists roughly 420,000 distinct CDR3 sequences, roughly 15% of them singletons. The same data also went into a second study, on T cells in Graves' hyperthyroidism and ophthalmopathy.

The sequences come from peripheral blood mononuclear cells (PBMCs), collected at new diagnosis, from a patient treated with antithyroid drugs. The receptors stem from a woman aged 18 to 35 with Graves disease. Both conserved end residues are part of each CDR3. D genes are given only for firm matches. The size of a clone is reported for some rows only, either as once, few or many, or as a class for expanded clones.

size	J	V	D	DNA	CDR3
many	TRBJ1-1	TRBV12-3/TRBV12-4	-	TGTGCCAGCACGGGGCAGGGGATCGAAGCTTTCTTT	CASTGQGIEAFF
-	TRBJ2-1	TRBV19	TRBD2	TGTGCCAGTAAAGGACTAGCGGGAGGAGGGAATGAGCAGTTCTTC	CASKGLAGGGNEQFF
-	TRBJ2-7	TRBV20-1	-	TGCAGTGCTTCAAGAACGACCTACGAGCAGTACTTC	CSASRTTYEQYF
many	TRBJ2-7	TRBV13	-	TGTGCCAGCAGCTTACGAGGGGGACTTATCTCCTACGAGCAGTACTTC	CASSLRGGLISYEQYF
many	TRBJ2-5	TRBV20-1	TRBD2	TGCAGTGCTAGAGGGGATAGCGGGAGGGCTGAGACCCAGTACTTC	CSARGDSGRAETQYF
few	TRBJ1-2	TRBV24-1	TRBD1	TGTGCCACCAGTGATTGGACAGGGACGCATGGCTACACCTTC	CATSDWTGTHGYTF
many	TRBJ1-1	TRBV3-1	-	TGTGCCAGCAGCCAAACAGGGCTGTCTTTCTTT	CASSQTGLSFF
many	TRBJ1-5	TRBV7-8	-	TGTGCCAGCAGCTATGGAAACAGCAACAATCAGCCCCAGCATTTT	CASSYGNSNNQPQHF
many	TRBJ2-5	TRBV27	TRBD1	TGTGCCAGCAGTCCGTGGACAGGGAGGGAGACCCAGTACTTC	CASSPWTGRETQYF
few	TRBJ2-7	TRBV18	TRBD1	TGTGCCAGCTCACCCCGGGACAGGTCCCACGAGCAGTACTTC	CASSPRDRSHEQYF
-	TRBJ1-5	TRBV15	-	TGTGCCACCAGCAGAGTTGTAGGCGCGGGCGGCAATCAGCCCCAGCATTTT	CATSRVVGAGGNQPQHF
many	TRBJ2-3	TRBV3-1	-	TGTGCCAGCAGCCAGCAGGACGCAGATACGCAGTATTTT	CASSQQDADTQYF
many	TRBJ2-3	TRBV4-1	TRBD2	TGCGCCAGCAGCCACGACCCAGCGGGGTGGGGGGATACGCAGTATTTT	CASSHDPAGWGDTQYF
-	TRBJ2-7	TRBV28	-	TGTGCCAGCGGACCCTTGGCGGTCGAGCAGTACTTC	CASGPLAVEQYF
many	TRBJ2-2	TRBV11-3	TRBD2	TGTGCCAGCAGCCGACTAGCGGGGAACACCGGGGAGCTGTTTTTT	CASSRLAGNTGELFF
-	TRBJ1-5	TRBV20-1	TRBD1	TGCAGTGCTAGTGGAACAGGGGGCAATCAGCCCCAGCATTTT	CSASGTGGNQPQHF
many	TRBJ2-5	TRBV7-2	-	TGTGCCAGCAGCTTAGAGGCCAGGCAGACCCAGTACTTC	CASSLEARQTQYF
many	TRBJ2-1	TRBV27	-	TGTGCCAGCAGTCGGAATGGGCGCGGCAGCTCCTACAATGAGCAGTTCTTC	CASSRNGRGSSYNEQFF
many	TRBJ2-3	TRBV5-1	TRBD1	TGCGCCAGCAGCGACGGACGTGGCAGGGGGACAGATACGCAGTATTTT	CASSDGRGRGTDTQYF
many	TRBJ2-1	TRBV20-1	TRBD2	TGCAGTGCTACCAATAGCGGGAGAGTTACAAATGAGCAGTTCTTC	CSATNSGRVTNEQFF
many	TRBJ2-5	TRBV12-3/TRBV12-4	-	TGTGCCAGCAGTTTTGTGGTAGGAGGCCAAGAGACCCAGTACTTC	CASSFVVGGQETQYF
many	TRBJ2-5	TRBV14	-	TGTGCCAGCAGCCCCGGGACCACACCCCAAGAGACCCAGTACTTC	CASSPGTTPQETQYF
many	TRBJ2-3	TRBV6-1	TRBD1	TGTGCCAGCAGTAGACAGGGGCCGACAGATACGCAGTATTTT	CASSRQGPTDTQYF
-	TRBJ1-2	TRBV24-1	-	TGTGCCACCAGTGATTACCTGGGCGGGAGTGTCGTCAACTATGGCTACACCTTC	CATSDYLGGSVVNYGYTF
many	TRBJ2-1	TRBV28	-	TGTGCCAGCAGTTTAAGTTGGATTAGAAAGATCCAAATGGATGAGCAGTTCTTC	CASSLSWIRKIQMDEQFF
many	TRBJ1-2	TRBV12-3/TRBV12-4	TRBD1	TGTGCCAGCAGTTTAGACAGGGGGCGCGCCTATGGCTACACCTTC	CASSLDRGRAYGYTF
-	TRBJ2-2	TRBV6-1	TRBD2	TGTGCCCTAATGACTAGCGGGAGATTTGGGGAGCTGTTTTTT	CALMTSGRFGELFF
once	TRBJ2-4	TRBV3-1	-	TGTGCCAGCAGCCACGGAGCCAAAAACATTCAGTACTTC	CASSHGAKNIQYF
many	TRBJ2-7	TRBV10-3	-	TGTGCCGTCGCGACAGTGGGACCCTACGAGCAGTACTTC	CAVATVGPYEQYF
many	TRBJ2-7	TRBV7-2	TRBD2	TGTGCCAGCAGCTTAGAGGGCGGGAGTAATTACGAGCAGTACTTC	CASSLEGGSNYEQYF
-	TRBJ2-6	TRBV28	TRBD1	TGTGCCAGCAGTTCCGGGACAGGGGCTTCTGGGGCCAACGTCCTGACTTTC	CASSSGTGASGANVLTF
few	TRBJ2-1	TRBV24-1	TRBD1	TGTGCCACCAGTAACACAGGGGAGAGGTACAATGAGCAGTTCTTC	CATSNTGERYNEQFF
many	TRBJ2-1	TRBV3-1	-	TGTGCCAGCAGACGGGACCGAAATGAGCAGTTCTTC	CASRRDRNEQFF
few	TRBJ2-1	TRBV19	-	TGTGCCAGTAGTTCGGGACCCGGAAGGAGGGCTAACAATGAGCAGTTCTTC	CASSSGPGRRANNEQFF
-	TRBJ2-5	TRBV14	-	TGTGCCAGCAGCCACTTGGACCGATTGGAGACCCAGTACTTC	CASSHLDRLETQYF
-	TRBJ2-3	TRBV19	-	TGTGCCAGTAGTACGGGACTCTTAAGCACAGATACGCAGTATTTT	CASSTGLLSTDTQYF
many	TRBJ2-7	TRBV5-6	-	TGTGCCAGCAGCTTTGGACAGCGATACGAGCAGTACTTC	CASSFGQRYEQYF
many	TRBJ2-7	TRBV28	TRBD2	TGTGCCAGTTTCGCCGGGACTAGCGGCTACGAGCAGTACTTC	CASFAGTSGYEQYF
few	TRBJ2-2	TRBV6-9	-	TGTGCCAGCAGTTACGTTTCTTACACCGGGGAGCTGTTTTTT	CASSYVSYTGELFF
-	TRBJ2-7	TRBV20-1	TRBD2	TGCAGTGCTAGGATCGCGGGAGGAGTCTACGAGCAGTACTTC	CSARIAGGVYEQYF
many	TRBJ2-7	TRBV6-2/TRBV6-3	-	TGTGCCAGTAACACAGCTTACGAGCAGTACTTC	CASNTAYEQYF
many	TRBJ2-4	TRBV6-2/TRBV6-3	TRBD1	TGTGCCACCAGGACAGGGGGCGTCAAAAACATTCAGTACTTC	CATRTGGVKNIQYF
many	TRBJ2-5	TRBV11-2	-	TGTGCCAGCAGCCGCACCCTGGGTCTGGGGGACCAAGAGACCCAGTACTTC	CASSRTLGLGDQETQYF
many	TRBJ1-1	TRBV27	-	TGTGCCAGCAGCCTAGGACTCCCAGGCGGTGAAGCTTTCTTT	CASSLGLPGGEAFF
-	TRBJ2-4	TRBV6-5	-	TGTGCCAGCAGTTACGACCCAATGGGACTGGCCAAAAACATTCAGTACTTC	CASSYDPMGLAKNIQYF
-	TRBJ1-2	TRBV29-1	TRBD1	TGCAGCGTTCCTAAAAAAGGGACAGATTACGGCTACACCTTC	CSVPKKGTDYGYTF
many	TRBJ2-1	TRBV12-5	-	TGTGCTAGTGGTCTGGGCCTAGGGGATAATGAGCAGTTCTTC	CASGLGLGDNEQFF
many	TRBJ1-5	TRBV7-2	-	TGTGCCAGCAGTTTAGGCAGGGTGAATCAGCCCCAGCATTTT	CASSLGRVNQPQHF
-	TRBJ1-5	TRBV20-1	TRBD1	TGCAGTGCTAGAGACGGGACAGATGTAGGTCAGCCCCAGCATTTT	CSARDGTDVGQPQHF
many	TRBJ2-3	TRBV3-1	TRBD2	TGTGCCAGCAGCCCCGTCCCACTACTAGCGGGCCCAGATACGCAGTATTTT	CASSPVPLLAGPDTQYF
-	TRBJ2-7	TRBV30	-	TGTGCCTGGGCATGGTCAGGGAACTCCTACGAGCAGTACTTC	CAWAWSGNSYEQYF
few	TRBJ2-1	TRBV25-1	-	TGTGCCAGCAGTCCTTCTGCGGCGGTTCGAGGCAATGAGCAGTTCTTC	CASSPSAAVRGNEQFF
few	TRBJ2-7	TRBV9	TRBD1	TGTGCCAGCAGCGTGGAGGGACAGGGTTGGTACGAGCAGTACTTC	CASSVEGQGWYEQYF